This is a list of T cell receptor beta chains from one sample in a study of Ad26.COV2.S vaccination and SARS-CoV-2 variants. Sequenced by immunoSEQ multiplex PCR; TCRdb stores in-frame clones only, minus some. The sample has approximately 410,000 clones; approximately 90% are singletons. The sample consisted of peripheral blood, taken in a trial of Ad26.COV2.S vaccine versus placebo. These receptor sequences come from a person between 18 and 65 years old who received the Ad26.COV2.S COVID-19 vaccine or a placebo. Both conserved end residues are part of each CDR3. A D gene is named only where the DNA matches it firmly. Size values are once, few and many counts, or a class for expanded clones, and some rows have none.

CASSLGQHYEQYF	TGTGCCAGCAGCTTAGGGCAGCACTACGAGCAGTACTTC	TRBV11-2	TRBJ2-7	.	.
CATSDSLSSGGSDEQFF	TGTGCCACCAGTGATTCACTATCTAGCGGGGGGAGCGATGAGCAGTTCTTC	TRBV24-1	TRBJ2-1	TRBD2	.
CASSIRGSAGELFF	TGTGCCAGTAGTATAAGAGGGTCGGCCGGGGAGCTGTTTTTT	TRBV19	TRBJ2-2	.	.
CASRGGLAVTDTQYF	TGTGCCAGCAGGGGGGGACTAGCGGTTACAGATACGCAGTATTTT	TRBV11-2	TRBJ2-3	TRBD2	.
CASSSVPHPTDTQYF	TGTGCCAGCAGCTCAGTCCCGCACCCCACAGATACGCAGTATTTT	TRBV7-2	TRBJ2-3	.	.
CASSPNSEGTQYF	TGTGCCAGCTCACCCAATAGCGAGGGGACCCAGTACTTC	TRBV18	TRBJ2-5	.	.
CASAQTSGGFPYEQYF	TGTGCCAGCGCACAGACTAGCGGGGGGTTTCCCTACGAGCAGTACTTC	TRBV7-2	TRBJ2-7	TRBD2	.
CASSPRSSQPQHF	TGCGCCAGCAGCCCCAGATCTAGTCAGCCCCAGCATTTT	TRBV4-1	TRBJ1-5	.	.
CASSIVGTGIAKNIQYF	TGTGCCAGTAGTATAGTCGGGACAGGAATAGCCAAAAACATTCAGTACTTC	TRBV19	TRBJ2-4	TRBD1	.
CASSLSLNLADSTDTQYF	TGTGCCAGCAGTTTATCCCTCAATCTAGCCGATAGCACAGATACGCAGTATTTT	TRBV27	TRBJ2-3	.	.
CASSIQTGFAETQYF	TGTGCCAGTAGTATCCAAACAGGGTTTGCGGAGACCCAGTACTTC	TRBV19	TRBJ2-5	.	.
CASSLDTHPTPLHF	TGTGCCAGCAGCTTGGACACCCACCCCACACCCCTCCACTTT	TRBV11-2	TRBJ1-6	.	.
CASSGGDYEQYF	TGTGCCAGCAGCGGGGGAGATTACGAGCAGTACTTC	TRBV5-4	TRBJ2-7	.	.
CASSPRGEGLAGGPRETQYF	TGCGCCAGCAGCCCCCGCGGGGAAGGACTAGCGGGGGGACCCCGAGAGACCCAGTACTTC	TRBV4-1	TRBJ2-5	TRBD2	once
CASSHSDRGYTDTQYF	TGTGCCAGCAGCCATTCGGACAGGGGATATACAGATACGCAGTATTTT	TRBV7-2	TRBJ2-3	TRBD1	.
CASRKDQGGTDTQYF	TGTGCCAGTAGGAAAGACCAGGGCGGCACAGATACGCAGTATTTT	TRBV19	TRBJ2-3	.	.
CAWSGRGREETQYF	TGTGCCTGGAGTGGCCGAGGGAGAGAAGAGACCCAGTACTTC	TRBV30	TRBJ2-5	.	.
CASSLGVGGYTF	TGTGCCAGCAGCCTGGGGGTTGGGGGCTACACCTTC	TRBV5-6	TRBJ1-2	.	.
CASSFPRGPMNTEAFF	TGTGCCAGCAGCTTCCCGAGGGGGCCGATGAACACTGAAGCTTTCTTT	TRBV5-4	TRBJ1-1	TRBD1	.
CASSVPGYSNQPQHF	TGTGCCAGTAGTGTCCCGGGGTATAGCAATCAGCCCCAGCATTTT	TRBV19	TRBJ1-5	.	.
CASSVGLFNEQFF	TGTGCCAGCAGCGTAGGACTATTTAATGAGCAGTTCTTC	TRBV9	TRBJ2-1	.	.
CASSMGGTPGANVLTF	TGTGCCAGTAGTATGGGCGGTACGCCCGGGGCCAACGTCCTGACTTTC	TRBV19	TRBJ2-6	.	.
CASSSLGGDNEQFF	TGCGCCAGCAGCTCCCTTGGCGGGGACAATGAGCAGTTCTTC	TRBV5-1	TRBJ2-1	.	.
CASSPLGVQETQYF	TGTGCCAGCTCACCACTAGGGGTCCAAGAGACCCAGTACTTC	TRBV18	TRBJ2-5	.	.
CASSGQETQYF	TGCGCCAGCAGCGGCCAAGAGACCCAGTACTTC	TRBV5-1	TRBJ2-5	.	.
CASRTGATNEKLFF	TGTGCCAGTAGAACAGGCGCAACTAATGAAAAACTGTTTTTT	TRBV19	TRBJ1-4	.	.
CASSEGSSGGRYEQYF	TGTGCCAGCAGTGAAGGGTCTAGCGGGGGGCGGTACGAGCAGTACTTC	TRBV2	TRBJ2-7	TRBD2	.
CASSLGLGDYEQYF	TGTGCCAGCAGCTTAGGCCTGGGGGACTACGAGCAGTACTTC	TRBV13	TRBJ2-7	.	once
CASSQGPTGTAGNTIYF	TGCGCCAGCAGCCAAGGCCCGACAGGGACGGCTGGAAACACCATATATTTT	TRBV4-3	TRBJ1-3	TRBD1	.
CASSKKSPGGGYEQYF	TGTGCCAGCAGTAAAAAGTCTCCAGGGGGCGGGTACGAGCAGTACTTC	TRBV7-8	TRBJ2-7	TRBD1	.
CAISEPGLAGGQPDNEQFF	TGTGCCATCAGTGAACCGGGACTAGCGGGGGGGCAACCCGACAATGAGCAGTTCTTC	TRBV10-3	TRBJ2-1	TRBD2	once
CASSDPVQADTQYF	TGTGCCAGCAGTGACCCGGTCCAGGCAGATACGCAGTATTTT	TRBV6-1	TRBJ2-3	.	once
CASSFSRETQYF	TGTGCCAGCAGTTTTTCCCGAGAGACCCAGTACTTC	TRBV28	TRBJ2-5	.	once
CASTDLEGSYEQYF	TGTGCCAGCACGGATCTGGAGGGCTCCTACGAGCAGTACTTC	TRBV2	TRBJ2-7	.	few
CASSSDLSTEAFF	TGTGCCAGCAGTTCAGATTTAAGCACTGAAGCTTTCTTT	TRBV12-3/TRBV12-4	TRBJ1-1	.	.
CASSTPLAGGREQYF	TGTGCCAGCAGCACCCCTCTCGCGGGGGGGCGTGAGCAGTACTTC	TRBV7-9	TRBJ2-7	TRBD2	.
CASSFRASSYNSPLHF	TGTGCCAGCAGCTTTAGGGCCAGCTCCTATAATTCACCCCTCCACTTT	TRBV7-2	TRBJ1-6	.	.
CASSLGNWGSDEQYF	TGTGCCAGCAGCTTGGGAAACTGGGGAAGTGACGAGCAGTACTTC	TRBV5-4	TRBJ2-7	.	few
CAWSVGGASQPQHF	TGTGCCTGGAGTGTCGGAGGGGCTAGTCAGCCCCAGCATTTT	TRBV30	TRBJ1-5	.	.
CASSLDRGTDTQYF	TGCGCCAGCAGCTTGGACAGGGGGACAGATACGCAGTATTTT	TRBV5-1	TRBJ2-3	TRBD1	.
CASSQDLTGANYGYTF	TGTGCCAGCAGCCAAGACTTGACAGGGGCGAACTATGGCTACACCTTC	TRBV3-1/TRBV3-2	TRBJ1-2	TRBD1	.
CASRDPSGGADTQYF	TGTGCCAGCAGGGATCCTAGCGGGGGGGCAGATACGCAGTATTTT	TRBV6-6	TRBJ2-3	TRBD2	.
CASNLRTSDRDEQFF	TGTGCCAGCAACCTCCGGACTTCCGACCGGGATGAGCAGTTCTTC	TRBV7-2	TRBJ2-1	.	.
CASSPLGVGGELFF	TGTGCCAGCAGCCCGTTGGGGGTTGGCGGGGAGCTGTTTTTT	TRBV4-2	TRBJ2-2	.	.
CARTGYGRDLQETQYF	TGTGCCAGAACCGGCTATGGTCGGGACCTACAAGAGACCCAGTACTTC	TRBV5-3	TRBJ2-5	.	.
CASRRAAGGTDTQYF	TGTGCCAGCCGCCGTGCGGCGGGGGGCACAGATACGCAGTATTTT	TRBV7-9	TRBJ2-3	TRBD2	.
CASSLVLAPNYGYTF	TGTGCCAGCAGCTTGGTTCTCGCTCCTAACTATGGCTACACCTTC	TRBV5-5	TRBJ1-2	.	.
CASSVSANTEAFF	TGTGCCAGCAGCGTCTCGGCGAACACTGAAGCTTTCTTT	TRBV9	TRBJ1-1	.	.
CASSPLEGIWDEQFF	TGTGCCAGCTCACCACTGGAAGGGATCTGGGATGAGCAGTTCTTC	TRBV18	TRBJ2-1	.	.
CASSLDRVNNEQFF	TGTGCCAGCAGCTTGGACAGGGTAAACAATGAGCAGTTCTTC	TRBV5-4	TRBJ2-1	.	.
CASSLQGARETQYF	TGTGCCAGCAGCTTACAGGGGGCGCGGGAGACCCAGTACTTC	TRBV28	TRBJ2-5	TRBD1	.
CASSIAGLETQYF	TGTGCCAGTAGTATAGCAGGGTTAGAGACCCAGTACTTC	TRBV19	TRBJ2-5	.	.
CASSYPLVLGNSPLHF	TGTGCCAGCAGTTACCCCCTAGTACTGGGGAACTCACCCCTCCACTTT	TRBV6-2/TRBV6-3	TRBJ1-6	.	.